This TCR beta chain was identified during a study of blood T cell repertoires in COVID-19. Study-wide background: Sources were T cells, B-cell-depleted T cells, or PBMCs; the material itself was cDNA or gDNA.

Here immunoSEQ multiplex PCR was the method, and the copy in TCRdb shows in-frame clones only, minus some. The sample contains roughly 140,000 clones, 70% to 90% of which appear only once. One Seattle source followed patients from active infection through their disease course. This CDR3 is built from 15 residues. Looked up from germline, CDR1 is MRHNA and CDR2 is SNTAGT. V was clipped by 5 bases and J by 4 bases; unmatched bases: 5. The sequence was collected from a woman between 55 and 75 years old with COVID-19, enrolled during active disease. Source material: peripheral blood. The V and J genes are TRBV6-4 and TRBJ2-2, with 9 bases identical to TRBD1. The CDR3 sequence: CASSTDRGSTGELFF. As DNA, the CDR3 is TGTGCCAGCAGTACGGACAGGGGAAGCACCGGGGAGCTGTTTTTT.